The clone carrying this T cell receptor beta chain was counted at least ten times. The source of the sample is a study of T cells in Graves' hyperthyroidism and ophthalmopathy. Researchers defined stable Graves' hyperthyroidism as no ophthalmopathy progression within 18 months. Researchers barred patients who had uncontrolled infection, other autoimmune disease, pregnancy or lactation. The J segment lost 2 bases and the V segment lost 6 bases, leaving 4 bases of the junction unmatched. This CDR3 comprises 14 residues. CDR1 is DFQATT, CDR2 SNEGSKA, per germline (reference sequence). Researchers took RNA transcripts and amplified the TCR beta CDR3 regions from them. When the TCR CDR3 underwent first-round RT-PCR, the HTBI primer set was used. TCRdb redid the calling of the multiplex PCR reads with MiXCR, one entry per CDR3 protein. The sample consists of around 500,000 distinct CDR3 sequences, 13% to 15% of them appearing once.

V and J are TRBV20-1 and TRBJ2-3; 11 bases map to TRBD2. The clonotype comes from a woman between 18 and 30 years old with Graves' hyperthyroidism. Sequenced material: blood. The CDR3 reads CSALTSGTTDTQYF. CDR3 DNA: TGCAGTGCCCTGACTAGCGGGACCACAGATACGCAGTATTTT.